The next 29 T cell receptor beta chains were all read from a single sample in a study of T-cell memory formation after mild COVID-19. TCRdb analysed the 5' RACE reads with MiXCR anew, one entry per CDR3 protein. Of 470,000 or so distinct CDR3 sequences listed, 20% are singletons. Sequences were obtained from PBMCs or a T cell subset sorted from them (not recorded which). These receptor sequences come from an adult woman who had mild COVID-19 (a few samples of this study predate the infection). Cell type and time point are not known.

The J gene is TRBJ2-5, the V gene TRBV7-2; tentatively, D is TRBD1 (5 bases). The V end lost 2 bases, the J end lost 7 bases, and 11 bases lay between the germline ends. Germline V gene data show CDR1 as SGHTA and CDR2 as FQGNSA. The CDR3 consists of 13 residues. This CDR3 reads CASSLYDQGTQYF. DNA of the CDR3: TGTGCCAGCAGCTTATATGACCAGGGGACCCAGTACTTC.

This chain connects TRBV4-3 to TRBJ2-7, with 8 bases fitting TRBD1. The CDR3 loop spans 15 amino acids. Germline V gene data show CDR1 as LGHNA and CDR2 as YSLEER. The junction had 5 bases not matched to a gene; V was cut back by 0 bases and J by 4 bases. CDR3: CASSQEQGGFYEQYF. The DNA for the CDR3 is TGCGCCAGCAGCCAAGAACAGGGGGGTTTTTACGAGCAGTACTTC.

The chain employs TRBV6-1 and TRBJ2-7; D is undetermined. V was pared by 3 bases and J by 1 base, with 7 bases between. Germline CDR1 MNHNS, CDR2 SASEGT. The CDR3 covers 13 residues. The CDR3 DNA sequence: TGTGCCAGCAGTGACCCAGCATCCTACGAGCAGTACTTC. Its protein product is CASSDPASYEQYF.

This clonotype was detected only a few times. The chain has TRBV20-1 and TRBJ2-7, with D possibly called TRBD1 or TRBD2 (5 bases each). CDR1 is DFQATT and CDR2 is SNEGSKA in the germline V gene (reference sequence). The V and J ends lost 5 bases and 6 bases respectively, with 14 bases between them. This CDR3 spans 12 amino acids. CDR3 sequence (DNA): TGCAGTGCTGGGGACCTGCGAGGCGAGCAGTACTTC. Translating gives CSAGDLRGEQYF.

The V call is TRBV9, the J call TRBJ2-4; the match to TRBD1 covers 10 bases. The germline CDR1 and CDR2 sequences are SGDLS and YYNGEE. The CDR3 is 14 residues long. V lost 4 bases to trimming and J lost 7 bases; unmatched junction nucleotides: 5. The CDR3: CASSTGQGMNIQYF. In nucleotides, the CDR3 is TGTGCCAGCAGCACGGGACAGGGGATGAACATTCAGTACTTC.

The V and J genes are TRBV12-3 or TRBV12-4 and TRBJ1-2, with 7 bases identical to TRBD1. The CDR3 contains 14 residues. Trimming took 8 bases from V and 4 from J; bases not matched to a gene: 10. The CDR3 loop reads CASGTRGRGYGYTF. The DNA for the CDR3 is TGTGCCAGCGGGACAAGGGGGCGCGGCTATGGCTACACCTTC.

This clonotype was found a few times. V usage is TRBV7-9 and J usage is TRBJ2-1; TRBD1 matches at 7 bases. Germline CDR1 and CDR2: SEHNR and FQNEAQ (reference sequence). The CDR3 has 14 residues. The V gene end was trimmed by 5 bases and the J gene end by 7 bases; junction bases not matched to a gene: 8. The CDR3 region has the DNA TGTGCCAGCAGCGCCGGGACAGTGAATAATGAGCAGTTCTTC. Encoded protein: CASSAGTVNNEQFF.

For the CDR3, the DNA is TGTGCCTGGAGTCTGGGACTAGCGGGACAAGAGACCCAGTACTTC. Translated: CAWSLGLAGQETQYF. The V call is TRBV30, the J call TRBJ2-5; 13 bases align to TRBD2. Germline CDR1 and CDR2: GTSNPN and SVGIG (reference sequence). This CDR3 spans 15 amino acids. The ends lost 2 bases at V and 2 bases at J; junction bases unmatched: 2.

This clonotype was observed a handful of times. This sequence joins TRBV5-1 and TRBJ2-3; a weak D match, TRBD2 (5 bases). The CDR3 length is 15 residues. Germline loops: CDR1 SGHRS, CDR2 YFSETQ. V lost 0 bases and J lost 2, with 10 bases in between. CDR3 coding DNA: TGCGCCAGCAGCTTGGAAAAGCGGATCACAGATACGCAGTATTTT. Translated: CASSLEKRITDTQYF.

The table lists this clonotype with many counts. This chain joins TRBV29-1 and TRBJ2-1; TRBD2 agrees at 12 bases. The CDR3 loop spans 15 amino acids. The V gene's germline CDR1 is SQVTM and CDR2 ANQGSEA. Trimming at V came to 7 bases and at J to 4 bases, leaving 8 bases not matched to a gene. The CDR3 DNA sequence: TGCAGCGCTACTAGCGGGAGGCCGATGTACAATGAGCAGTTCTTC. Encoded protein: CSATSGRPMYNEQFF.

The table lists this clonotype with a few counts. This chain connects TRBV29-1 to TRBJ2-3; 7 bases agree with TRBD2. The CDR3 runs 13 residues. Germline CDR1 reads SQVTM; CDR2 reads ANQGSEA. V lost 2 bases, J lost 6 bases, and 5 bases stayed unmatched. The CDR3: CSVEQTSADTQYF. DNA of the CDR3: TGCAGCGTTGAACAAACTAGCGCTGATACGCAGTATTTT.

This clonotype was observed a handful of times. The rearrangement links TRBV10-3 to TRBJ2-3; no clear D. This CDR3 is 14 amino acids long. V was clipped by 4 bases and J by 1 base, with 9 bases between them. From germline, CDR1 is ENHRY and CDR2 SYGVKD. The CDR3 here is CAISGLPGTDTQYF. The CDR3 DNA reads TGTGCCATCAGTGGGCTGCCGGGCACAGATACGCAGTATTTT.

The CDR3 reads CASPGQGLSGNTIYF. The CDR3 DNA is TGTGCCAGCCCTGGACAGGGGCTCTCTGGAAACACCATATATTTT. The chain uses TRBV6-4 and TRBJ1-3; 9 nucleotides line up with TRBD1. Germline CDR1 is MRHNA and CDR2 is SNTAGT. The CDR3 is 15 amino acids. Losses at the gene ends were 8 bases for V and 0 bases for J; bases not matched to a gene: 5.

This clonotype turned up a few times. DNA for the CDR3: TGTGCCAGCAATGGACTAGCGGCAGATACGCAGTATTTT. Protein product: CASNGLAADTQYF. V usage is TRBV2 and J usage is TRBJ2-3; TRBD2 matches at 10 bases. With 7 bases clipped from V and 4 bases from J, the junction kept 2 bases outside the gene matches. The CDR3 loop spans 13 amino acids. Germline lookup yields CDR1 SNHLY and CDR2 FYNNEI.

This clonotype was detected only once. The V call is TRBV4-1, the J call TRBJ1-2; possibly TRBD1 for D (6 bases). V was shortened by 4 bases and J by 5 bases, with 23 bases between the two germline ends. CDR1 and CDR2 (germline): MGHRA, YSYEKL. The length of the CDR3 is 17 residues. The CDR3 nucleotides are TGCGCCAGCAGCCCAGGGGAAAGTATGGCGGGCGCTTATGGCTACACCTTC. It translates to CASSPGESMAGAYGYTF.

This clonotype occurred a few times. The V and J genes are TRBV12-3 or TRBV12-4 and TRBJ2-7; the D is unclear. The CDR3 contains 13 residues. The ends were cut back, 3 bases at V and 5 bases at J, with 11 bases in the middle. The CDR3 DNA follows: TGTGCCAGCAGTTTCCCAGGCGCGAACGAGCAGTACTTC. Translating gives CASSFPGANEQYF.

In its sample, this clonotype was seen a few times. The V and J genes are TRBV24-1 and TRBJ2-7; no clear D. Germline assignment: CDR1 KGHDR and CDR2 SFDVKD. Trimming removed 4 bases at V and 6 bases at J, with 15 bases between. The CDR3 consists of 14 residues. For the CDR3, the DNA is TGTGCCACCAGTGACCCGGACCCACCCTCCGAGCAGTACTTC. It encodes CATSDPDPPSEQYF.

This chain links TRBV5-1 with TRBJ1-1; D is possibly TRBD1 (5 bases). The CDR3 is made up of 15 amino acids. The germline V gene encodes CDR1 SGHRS and CDR2 YFSETQ. Trimming pared 0 bases from V and 1 base from J, leaving 10 bases between. The CDR3 loop is CASSLDKGPNTEAFF. The CDR3 nucleotides are TGCGCCAGCAGCTTGGATAAGGGGCCGAACACTGAAGCTTTCTTT.

This clonotype was observed a few times. V is TRBV25-1 and J is TRBJ2-5, with TRBD2 as a possible D gene (6 bases). V was trimmed by 3 bases and J by 5 bases, leaving 19 bases between them. The CDR3 loop spans 16 amino acids. CDR1 is MGHDK and CDR2 is SYGVNS in the germline V gene. The CDR3 DNA reads as TGTGCCAGCAGTGACGTGAACCCCGGGGGTCGGGAGACCCAGTACTTC. This gives the protein CASSDVNPGGRETQYF.

The chain combines TRBV29-1 with TRBJ1-1; TRBD1 matches 8 bases. The V and J ends lost 6 bases and 7 bases, in that order; junction bases with no gene match: 10. Looked up from germline, CDR1 is SQVTM and CDR2 is ANQGSEA. The CDR3 is 13 amino acids. Here the CDR3 reads CSVADTGGDEAFF. The CDR3, as DNA: TGCAGCGTCGCGGACACAGGGGGTGATGAAGCTTTCTTT.

This clonotype was counted a few times. This chain's CDR3 is CASSWDRGSSYEQYF. The CDR3 coding sequence is TGCGCCAGCAGCTGGGACAGGGGGAGCTCCTACGAGCAGTACTTC. J is TRBJ2-7 and V is TRBV5-1; 11 nucleotides match TRBD1. The ends lost 3 bases at V and 0 bases at J; junction bases unmatched: 2. The length of the CDR3 is 15 residues. The V gene's germline CDR1 is SGHRS and CDR2 YFSETQ.

This clonotype was seen a handful of times. The V and J genes are TRBV7-2 and TRBJ1-1, with unresolved D. The germline gives CDR1 SGHTA, CDR2 FQGNSA. CDR3 size: 14 residues. V was shortened by 1 base and J by 4 bases, with 10 bases between the two germline ends. For the CDR3, the DNA is TGTGCCAGCAGCTTAGGGAGCGCCATCACTGAAGCTTTCTTT. Translation gives CASSLGSAITEAFF.

V usage is TRBV7-2 and J usage is TRBJ2-5, with 14 positions matching TRBD2. V lost 5 bases, J lost 1 base, and 3 bases stayed unmatched. From germline, CDR1 is SGHTA and CDR2 FQGNSA. This CDR3 contains 16 residues. CDR3 amino acids: CASSAGTSGGQETQYF. CDR3 nucleotide sequence: TGTGCCAGCAGCGCCGGGACTAGCGGGGGCCAAGAGACCCAGTACTTC.

At least ten counts were recorded for this clonotype. This chain links TRBV7-2 with TRBJ2-2; D unclear. Trimming pared 0 bases from V and 7 bases from J, leaving 6 bases between. This CDR3 is built from 13 residues. Germline values: CDR1 SGHTA, CDR2 FQGNSA. CDR3 DNA sequence: TGTGCCAGCAGCTTAGCCCTCGGCGGGGAGCTGTTTTTT. Residues: CASSLALGGELFF. Full variable domain (outside the CDR3, taken from reference TRBV7-2 and TRBJ2-2): GAGVSQSPSNKVTEKGKDVELRCDPISGHTALYWYRQSLGQGLEFLIYFQGNSAPDKSGLPSDRFSAERTGGSVSTLTIQRTQQEDSAVYLCASSLALGGELFFGEGSRLTVL.

This chain uses TRBV7-8 with TRBJ2-6; D might be TRBD1 (5 bases). The CDR3 has 17 residues. Germline V gene data show CDR1 as SGHVS and CDR2 as FQNEAQ. V lost 2 bases to trimming and J lost 0 bases, with 11 bases between them. CDR3 sequence reads: CASSLIEDNSGANVLTF. In nucleotides, the CDR3 is TGTGCCAGCAGCTTAATAGAGGACAACTCTGGGGCCAACGTCCTGACTTTC.

This clonotype was seen a handful of times. The CDR3 region is CASSQSYSYSNQPQHF. The CDR3 DNA sequence: TGTGCCAGCAGTCAAAGTTACAGCTATAGCAATCAGCCCCAGCATTTT. The chain combines TRBV27 with TRBJ1-5; D is ambiguous. Germline V gene lookup returns CDR1 MNHEY and CDR2 SMNVEV (reference sequence). V was clipped by 5 bases and J by 0 bases, with 14 bases between them. The CDR3 is 16 residues long.

This clonotype was counted a few times. The chain is built from TRBV5-5 and TRBJ2-1; 8 bases map to TRBD1. The trim removed 7 bases at V and 8 bases at J, leaving 11 bases unmatched. There are 14 residues in the CDR3. The germline CDR1 and CDR2 sequences are SGHKS and YYEKEE (reference sequence). In DNA form, the CDR3 reads TGTGCCAGCTTTGGACAGGGCTCCATCGATGAGCAGTTCTTC. Amino acids: CASFGQGSIDEQFF.

This sequence joins TRBV7-6 and TRBJ2-7; D gene ambiguous. This CDR3 is 14 amino acids long. V gave up 1 base and J gave up 2 bases, with 9 bases separating them. Germline-derived CDR1 and CDR2 are SGHVS and FNYEAQ. The CDR3 DNA sequence: TGTGCCAGCAGCTTAGGGACGCTAACCTACGAGCAGTACTTC. It codes for CASSLGTLTYEQYF.

This clonotype appeared a few times. The V and J genes are TRBV7-2 and TRBJ1-5; the D is unclear. V lost 4 bases and J lost 4, with 8 bases in between. The length of the CDR3 is 13 residues. CDR1 SGHTA and CDR2 FQGNSA come from the germline V gene. The CDR3: CASSSSGNQPQHF. CDR3 in DNA: TGTGCCAGCAGCTCCTCGGGTAATCAGCCCCAGCATTTT. Together with reference TRBV7-2 and TRBJ1-5, the CDR3 gives the full variable domain: GAGVSQSPSNKVTEKGKDVELRCDPISGHTALYWYRQSLGQGLEFLIYFQGNSAPDKSGLPSDRFSAERTGGSVSTLTIQRTQQEDSAVYLCASSSSGNQPQHFGDGTRLSIL.